Below are 8 T cell receptor beta chains sequenced from a single sample in a study of PD-L1 blockade in urothelial cancer. Generated by immunoSEQ multiplex PCR, the TCRdb table keeps only in-frame clones and is missing some. Of around 45,000 clones in the sample, about 80% were seen once. The sample's time point: peripheral blood 6 weeks after treatment start. The source material was PBMCs, sampled around atezolizumab (anti-PD-L1) treatment. Receptors originate from a man aged 55-75 years with urothelial cancer.

There are a few counts of this clone. The chain is built from TRBV18 and TRBJ2-2; TRBD1 agrees at 9 bases. Germline V CDR1 and CDR2: KGHSH, LQKENI. This CDR3 is 14 amino acids long. V dropped 4 bases and J dropped 6; count of bases not matched to a gene: 3. CDR3 nucleotides: TGTGCCAGCTCACTGGACAGGGGACCCGGGGAGCTGTTTTTT. Translated, it gives CASSLDRGPGELFF.

This chain uses TRBV27 with TRBJ2-3; no reliable D call. With 6 bases removed from V and 0 bases from J, the gap between germline ends came to 7 bases. Germline-derived CDR1 and CDR2 are MNHEY and SMNVEV (reference sequence). CDR3 length: 13 amino acids. CDR3: CASRKQSTDTQYF. CDR3 DNA: TGTGCCAGCAGGAAACAGAGCACAGATACGCAGTATTTT.

The V gene is TRBV7-2, the J gene TRBJ2-1; no clear D gene. CDR3 length equals 13 residues. Per germline, CDR1 SGHTA and CDR2 FQGNSA. Trimming removed 4 bases from V and 4 bases from J, with 8 bases in between. CDR3 amino acids: CASSSQAYNEQFF. The DNA of the CDR3 is TGTGCCAGCAGCTCCCAGGCTTACAATGAGCAGTTCTTC.

The J gene is TRBJ1-1, the V gene TRBV30; the match to TRBD1 covers 8 bases. This CDR3 spans 16 amino acids. Germline V gene sequence: CDR1 GTSNPN, CDR2 SVGIG (reference sequence). V was clipped by 3 bases and J by 3 bases; unmatched bases: 12. In DNA form, the CDR3 reads TGTGCCTGGAGCCCCAGGCTCAGGGGGCTTGACACTGAAGCTTTCTTT. Protein product: CAWSPRLRGLDTEAFF.

The chain is built from TRBV28 and TRBJ2-1, with 8 bases matching TRBD1. The germline V gene has CDR1 MDHEN and CDR2 SYDVKM. This CDR3 has 15 amino acids. With V trimmed by 3 bases and J by 8 bases, 9 bases remained unmatched. CDR3 protein: CASSFRATGEDEQFF. The CDR3 region has the DNA TGTGCCAGCAGTTTTAGGGCGACAGGGGAGGATGAGCAGTTCTTC. Drawing the rest from reference TRBV28 and TRBJ2-1, the complete variable domain is DVKVTQSSRYLVKRTGEKVFLECVQDMDHENMFWYRQDPGLGLRLIYFSYDVKMKEKGDIPEGYSVSREKKERFSLILESASTNQTSMYLCASSFRATGEDEQFFGPGTRLTVL.

This chain joins TRBV27 and TRBJ1-6; a possible D gene is TRBD1 (6 bases). This CDR3 contains 12 residues. V shed 6 bases and J shed 11 bases, with 11 bases lying between them. Germline V lookup: CDR1 MNHEY, CDR2 SMNVEV (reference sequence). The CDR3 nucleotides are TGTGCCAGCAGGGCAGGGGCTGCACCCCTCCACTTT. Translating it yields CASRAGAAPLHF.

The V call is TRBV9, the J call TRBJ2-3, with 8 bases that match TRBD2. In germline, CDR1 is SGDLS, CDR2 YYNGEE. The CDR3 covers 15 residues. V was clipped by 1 base and J by 6 bases; unmatched bases: 7. The CDR3 here is CASSVNRGGRDTQYF. Here the CDR3 DNA reads TGTGCCAGCAGCGTAAACCGGGGGGGTAGGGATACGCAGTATTTT.

The CDR3: CASSEIQRNYGYTF. The CDR3 nucleotides are TGTGCCAGCAGTGAAATACAGAGAAACTATGGCTACACCTTC. The V and J genes are TRBV6-1 and TRBJ1-2; no clear D. Germline-derived CDR1 and CDR2 are MNHNS and SASEGT. Deletions cut 2 bases from V and 2 bases from J, with 9 bases between. There are 14 residues in the CDR3.